This T cell receptor beta chain originates from a study of T cell responses to AZD1222 COVID-19 vaccine. Second-dose schedules of about 4 or about 12 weeks were combined. In germline, CDR1 is LGHNA, CDR2 YNFKEQ. Deletions cut 0 bases from V and 1 base from J, with 12 bases between. The CDR3 loop spans 16 amino acids. Study-wide results and limits: Baseline seropositivity characterized only a handful of AZD1222 recipients.

Sequenced by immunoSEQ multiplex PCR; TCRdb stores in-frame clones only, minus some. The table shows fewer than 120,000 clones, with around 90% occurring only once. Only one count was recorded for this clone. Its antigen is currently unknown. This clonotype was obtained from an adult who received the AZD1222 COVID-19 vaccine. The source material was peripheral blood, sampled 28 days after the second AZD1222 dose. The chain has TRBV4-2 and TRBJ1-1; TRBD1 is a possible D gene (6 bases). The CDR3 sequence: CASSQDWGAGNTEAFF. CDR3 bases: TGTGCCAGCAGCCAAGACTGGGGGGCGGGGAACACTGAAGCTTTCTTT.